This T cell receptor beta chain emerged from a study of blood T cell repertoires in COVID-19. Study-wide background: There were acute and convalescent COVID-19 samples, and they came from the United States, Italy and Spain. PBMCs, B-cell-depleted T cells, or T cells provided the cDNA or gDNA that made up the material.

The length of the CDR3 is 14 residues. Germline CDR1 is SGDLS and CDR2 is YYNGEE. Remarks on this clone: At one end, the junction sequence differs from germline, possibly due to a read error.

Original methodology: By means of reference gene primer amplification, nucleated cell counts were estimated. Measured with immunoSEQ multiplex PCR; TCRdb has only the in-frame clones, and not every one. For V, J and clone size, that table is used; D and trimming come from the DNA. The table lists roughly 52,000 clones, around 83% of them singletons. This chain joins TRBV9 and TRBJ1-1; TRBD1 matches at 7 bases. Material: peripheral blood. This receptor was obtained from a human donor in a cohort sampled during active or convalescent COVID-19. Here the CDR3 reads CASSSGQVKTEAFF. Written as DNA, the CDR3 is TGTGCCAGCAGCAGTGGACAGGTGAAGACTGAAGCTTTCTTT.